Listed below are T cell receptor beta chains from one sample, sequenced in a study of kidney transplant recipient with SARS-CoV-2 infection. TCRdb fed the reads into MiXCR, producing one record per CDR3 protein. The sample has roughly 250,000 distinct CDR3 sequences; more than 25% are singletons. The material sequenced was a blood sample, taken at baseline and on day 111 from a kidney transplant recipient. All receptors derive from a young adult male patient who had COVID-19 and was a kidney transplant recipient. Some T cells may possibly be graft donor cells. Both conserved end residues are part of each CDR3. A D gene is named only where the DNA matches it firmly. Clone size is given for some rows only: seen once, a few or many times, or a class if the clone is expanded.

size | V | length | D | CDR3
many | TRBV19 | 15 | NA | CASSINFQGTGELFF
many | TRBV23-1 | 17 | NA | CASSGPRLRRKTYGYTF
many | TRBV3-1 | 14 | NA | CASSPPDSRETQYF
NA | TRBV20-1 | 14 | NA | CSAKDTMKGYGYTF
NA | TRBV12-3/TRBV12-4 | 14 | NA | CASSPLESGTEAFF
NA | TRBV19 | 13 | TRBD1 | CASSGDSKNIQYF
many | TRBV6-5 | 13 | TRBD1 | CASTYRGPETQYF
NA | TRBV7-1 | 17 | NA | CASSFGVHEGKSYGYTF
NA | TRBV6-5 | 14 | NA | CASLGQRYTDTQYF
many | TRBV27 | 13 | NA | CASSLQRSTEAFF
many | TRBV10-3 | 15 | NA | CAISESLDSNQPQHF
many | TRBV20-1 | 13 | NA | CSAPTANNSPLHF
many | TRBV3-2 | 13 | NA | CASSQINTGELFF
many | TRBV7-7 | 17 | NA | CASSREIKCRKTYGYTF
many | TRBV11-2 | 14 | NA | CASSLGWGGGELFF
many | TRBV28 | 13 | NA | CATRGQGNTEAFF
many | TRBV13 | 14 | NA | CASSFRGQDYGYTF
NA | TRBV6-6 | 18 | TRBD2 | CASSYYSQREPSYNEQFF
few | TRBV5-5 | 16 | NA | CASVPAVSRKTYGYTF
many | TRBV27 | 15 | NA | CASSSGDKRSHEQFF
many | TRBV28 | 13 | NA | CASRILRNTEAFF
NA | TRBV29-1 | 15 | TRBD2 | CSVEGEAGVVDAQYF
many | TRBV20-1 | 15 | TRBD1 | CSARDGTGDTGELFF
NA | TRBV28 | 14 | TRBD1 | CASGTGTVNQPQHF
NA | TRBV12-3/TRBV12-4 | 20 | NA | CASGITTHSTVNSGANVLTF
many | TRBV6-4 | 15 | TRBD2 | CASSDSSGSYNEQFF
many | TRBV3-1 | 17 | NA | CASSQGFPISIRTEAFF
many | TRBV12-3/TRBV12-4 | 14 | TRBD2 | CASSLAGVTNEQFF
NA | TRBV12-5 | 16 | TRBD1 | CASGPLTGQRQETQYF
many | TRBV7-6 | 18 | TRBD2 | CASSLGLAGVGNTGELFF
few | TRBV9 | 14 | NA | CASSVDVAQETQYF
many | TRBV12-3/TRBV12-4 | 16 | NA | CASSLDGFYSNQPQHF
NA | TRBV18 | 16 | TRBD1 | CASSTRQGTSTDTQYF
NA | TRBV4-1 | 12 | NA | CASSQDEETQYF
many | TRBV3-1 | 18 | NA | CASSVLAPISGLTGELFF
many | TRBV10-3 | 14 | TRBD1 | CAIKWDRGTYEQYF
many | TRBV5-4 | 15 | NA | CASSLHQGNTGELFF
many | TRBV20-1 | 14 | TRBD2 | CSAGTSGRGDEQFF